This is a list of T cell receptor beta chains from one sample in a study of regulatory and conventional T cells in RAG deficiency. Method: immunoSEQ multiplex PCR; TCRdb's copy keeps in-frame clones and lacks some. This table has 13,000 or so clones, around 92% appearing once. This same sample was also part of a study on regulatory T cells.

Sequencing was carried out using CD4+ effector T cells sorted from blood. The receptors originated from a human donor in good health. Each CDR3 is given with its conserved first and last residue. Fields, in order: V gene, J gene, clone size, D gene, CDR3 DNA, CDR3 protein. The D gene is left open where the match is weak. A row's size may be missing; if present it is once, few, many or a size class.

v_call: TRBV28
j_call: TRBJ1-1
clone_size: NA
d_call: NA
cdr3_nt: TGTGCCACCAGGGAGATACCGAACACTGAAGCTTTCTTT
cdr3_aa: CATREIPNTEAFF

v_call: TRBV6-1
j_call: TRBJ1-3
clone_size: NA
d_call: NA
cdr3_nt: TGTGCCAGCAGTGAAGCGTCCCCCAGGGTGAAAGGAAACACCATATATTTT
cdr3_aa: CASSEASPRVKGNTIYF

v_call: TRBV30
j_call: TRBJ1-2
clone_size: NA
d_call: NA
cdr3_nt: TGTGCCTGGAGGACCCGGGACACCTATGGCTACACCTTC
cdr3_aa: CAWRTRDTYGYTF

v_call: TRBV6-1
j_call: TRBJ2-1
clone_size: once
d_call: TRBD1
cdr3_nt: TGTGCCAGCAGTGAAGCTGAGACAGGGGTTTACAATGAGCAGTTCTTC
cdr3_aa: CASSEAETGVYNEQFF

v_call: TRBV2
j_call: TRBJ1-6
clone_size: NA
d_call: NA
cdr3_nt: TGTGCCAGCAGTGGCCGCGAGGGTAATTCACCCCTCCACTTT
cdr3_aa: CASSGREGNSPLHF

v_call: TRBV9
j_call: TRBJ2-2
clone_size: NA
d_call: NA
cdr3_nt: TGCGCCAGCAGCGTGCAGACAGCAACCGGGGAGCTGTTTTTT
cdr3_aa: CASSVQTATGELFF

v_call: TRBV18
j_call: TRBJ1-1
clone_size: NA
d_call: NA
cdr3_nt: TGTGCCAGCTCACCAGATAGCGGACTCTTGAACACTGAAGCTTTCTTT
cdr3_aa: CASSPDSGLLNTEAFF

v_call: TRBV2
j_call: TRBJ2-1
clone_size: NA
d_call: NA
cdr3_nt: TGTGCCAGCGGCGAAGGTTACACCAATGAGCAGTTCTTC
cdr3_aa: CASGEGYTNEQFF

v_call: TRBV4-2
j_call: TRBJ2-1
clone_size: few
d_call: TRBD1
cdr3_nt: TGTGCCAGCAGCGATTGGACAGGGGAGCAGTTCTTC
cdr3_aa: CASSDWTGEQFF

v_call: TRBV25-1
j_call: TRBJ1-3
clone_size: NA
d_call: NA
cdr3_nt: TGTGCCAGCAGTGAATCGCGCTCTGGAAACACCATATATTTT
cdr3_aa: CASSESRSGNTIYF

v_call: TRBV27
j_call: TRBJ1-1
clone_size: NA
d_call: NA
cdr3_nt: TGTGCCAGCAGCCTAAGCGGGGGGCACCTGAGGGCTTTCTTT
cdr3_aa: CASSLSGGHLRAFF

v_call: TRBV25-1
j_call: TRBJ1-2
clone_size: NA
d_call: NA
cdr3_nt: TGTGCCAGCAGAGCAGGGTACGGCTACACCTTC
cdr3_aa: CASRAGYGYTF

v_call: TRBV5-4
j_call: TRBJ2-7
clone_size: NA
d_call: NA
cdr3_nt: TGTGCCAGCAGCTTGGGTTCGAGGGGGGCCTACGAGCAGTACTTC
cdr3_aa: CASSLGSRGAYEQYF

v_call: TRBV19
j_call: TRBJ1-2
clone_size: NA
d_call: NA
cdr3_nt: TGTGCCAGTAGTTACGGACAGACCTATGGCTACACCTTC
cdr3_aa: CASSYGQTYGYTF

v_call: TRBV5-4
j_call: TRBJ1-2
clone_size: NA
d_call: NA
cdr3_nt: TGTGCCAGCAGCTTAGTTCCACAGGGCCACGATGGCTACACCTTC
cdr3_aa: CASSLVPQGHDGYTF

v_call: TRBV5-5
j_call: TRBJ2-3
clone_size: NA
d_call: TRBD2
cdr3_nt: TGTGCCAGCAGCTTGTCCGGGGGGACCCCAGATACGCAGTATTTT
cdr3_aa: CASSLSGGTPDTQYF

v_call: TRBV18
j_call: TRBJ1-5
clone_size: NA
d_call: NA
cdr3_nt: TGTGCCAGCTCACAAGACCGCGCAGGGCAGCCCCAGCATTTT
cdr3_aa: CASSQDRAGQPQHF

v_call: TRBV18
j_call: TRBJ1-2
clone_size: NA
d_call: NA
cdr3_nt: TGTGCCAGCTCACTCATTGGGGCTATGGATGGCTACACCTTC
cdr3_aa: CASSLIGAMDGYTF

v_call: TRBV5-1
j_call: TRBJ1-3
clone_size: NA
d_call: NA
cdr3_nt: TGCGCCAGCAGCTTGGAGGGAAACACCATATATTTT
cdr3_aa: CASSLEGNTIYF

v_call: TRBV6-5
j_call: TRBJ1-1
clone_size: once
d_call: NA
cdr3_nt: TGTGCCAGCAGTTACTCTAGGGGAACTGAAGCTTTCTTT
cdr3_aa: CASSYSRGTEAFF

v_call: TRBV15
j_call: TRBJ1-2
clone_size: NA
d_call: NA
cdr3_nt: TGTGCCACCAGCAGAGATCAATCAGGCAACTATGGCTACACCTTC
cdr3_aa: CATSRDQSGNYGYTF